The rows below give T cell receptor beta chains drawn from one sample of a study of regulatory T cells in long-lasting Graves disease. TCRdb re-called the multiplex PCR reads through MiXCR, storing one row per CDR3 protein. Of approximately 400,000 distinct CDR3 sequences in the sample, about an eighth are singletons; the top ten hold under 20%. These sequences were also reported in another study, on T cells in Graves' hyperthyroidism and ophthalmopathy.

The input for sequencing was peripheral blood mononuclear cells (PBMCs), taken at new diagnosis, from a patient treated with antithyroid drugs. All receptors come from a woman younger than 30 with Graves disease. The CDR3 runs from the conserved cysteine through the conserved F or W. The D gene is left open where the match is weak. The size field is filled for only some rows; it gives once, few, many or a size class.

NA	TRBV27	TRBJ1-1	many	TGTGCCAGCAGTTCCCATGTCCGGACAGCGGTGATACCTGAAGCTTTCTTT	CASSSHVRTAVIPEAFF
NA	TRBV10-1	TRBJ2-7	few	TGCGCCAGCAGTGCTGGCACAGCAAACTACGAGCAGTACTTC	CASSAGTANYEQYF
TRBD2	TRBV20-1	TRBJ2-3	NA	TGCAGTGCTATCCCCCCTTTGCTAGCGGGAGGGGGGGATACGCAGTATTTT	CSAIPPLLAGGGDTQYF
TRBD1	TRBV6-1	TRBJ2-5	many	TGTGCCAGCAATCTACAGGGGGCGGGCGAGACCCAGTACTTC	CASNLQGAGETQYF
NA	TRBV19	TRBJ1-6	NA	TGTGCCAGTATGAAGGACCGCCGGGACTCAAATTCACCCCTCCACTTT	CASMKDRRDSNSPLHF
TRBD2	TRBV7-3	TRBJ2-3	few	TGTGCCAGCAGCTTAACGTGGCCGGGGGGGTTGAATACGCAGTATTTT	CASSLTWPGGLNTQYF
TRBD2	TRBV7-3	TRBJ2-1	many	TGTGCCAGCAGGGATTCTCATAGCGGGGGGGCAAATGAGCAGTTCTTC	CASRDSHSGGANEQFF
NA	TRBV27	TRBJ1-5	many	TGTGCCAGCAGAAGGGAAGCCCGATGGCCCCAGCATTTT	CASRREARWPQHF
TRBD1	TRBV4-1	TRBJ1-1	few	TGCGCCAGCAGCCATCGCCGACAGGGGGGGAACACTGAAGCTTTCTTT	CASSHRRQGGNTEAFF
TRBD1	TRBV7-3	TRBJ1-5	many	TGTGCCAGCAGCTTAGGAAGGACAGGGGGCTTTTTATCTCAGCCCCAGCATTTT	CASSLGRTGGFLSQPQHF
NA	TRBV7-3	TRBJ2-5	many	TGTGCCAGCAGCCCCTTCGGGGGCGGCACGCGCCAAGAGACCCAGTACTTC	CASSPFGGGTRQETQYF
NA	TRBV24-1	TRBJ2-1	many	TGTGCCACCAGTGATCCACCGCGAGGGGATGATGAGCAGTTCTTC	CATSDPPRGDDEQFF
NA	TRBV3-1	TRBJ1-1	many	TGTGCCAGCACGCTCGGGATACAGAACACTGAAGCTTTCTTT	CASTLGIQNTEAFF
TRBD1	TRBV12-3/TRBV12-4	TRBJ1-3	many	TGTGCCAGCTGGAGGACAGGGATGTATTTT	CASWRTGMYF
NA	TRBV28	TRBJ2-1	many	TGTGCCAGCAGTTTTTTGGGTGAGCAGTTCTTC	CASSFLGEQFF
NA	TRBV7-6	TRBJ2-5	many	TGTGCCAGCAGCTCCTACTGGGGGTTGGAGACCCAGTACTTC	CASSSYWGLETQYF
NA	TRBV19	TRBJ1-2	NA	TGTGCCAGTAGTATATCAATATTTGGGCGGTGGACCAGACGTGGCTACACCTTC	CASSISIFGRWTRRGYTF
NA	TRBV20-1	TRBJ1-4	many	TGCAGTGCACAGAATTTGGGAGGGGAGGGTGAAAAACTGTTTTTT	CSAQNLGGEGEKLFF
TRBD1	TRBV7-8	TRBJ1-1	many	TGTGCCAGCAGCCGAGAGGACAGGGAGACTGAAGCTTTCTTT	CASSREDRETEAFF
TRBD2	TRBV20-1	TRBJ2-1	many	TGCAGTGCTAGAGATGGGGTGGGGACTAGATACAATGAGCAGTTCTTC	CSARDGVGTRYNEQFF
NA	TRBV27	TRBJ1-1	NA	TGTGCCAGCAGTGACCGAGGGTCGGTGAACACTGAAGCTTTCTTT	CASSDRGSVNTEAFF
NA	TRBV6-2/TRBV6-3	TRBJ2-3	many	TGTGCCAGCAGTATTTTTAGCCCCGATACGCAGTATTTT	CASSIFSPDTQYF
NA	TRBV4-3	TRBJ2-5	NA	TGCGCCAGCAGCCAAGATCGACTAGGAGAAGAGACCCAGTACTTC	CASSQDRLGEETQYF
TRBD2	TRBV10-1	TRBJ2-5	NA	TGCGCCAGCAGTGAGACGGGGGGTGGAGAGACCCAGTACTTC	CASSETGGGETQYF
NA	TRBV20-1	TRBJ1-2	many	TGCAGTGCTAGAGAAGAGCGAGGGGCGGAAGGCGGCTACACCTTC	CSAREERGAEGGYTF
NA	TRBV7-9	TRBJ2-3	many	TGTGCCAGCAGCCGCGACCGAGCTGGGGATACGCAGTATTTT	CASSRDRAGDTQYF
NA	TRBV20-1	TRBJ1-5	many	TGCAGTCCGATCGGAGGGTCAAATCAGCCCCAGCATTTT	CSPIGGSNQPQHF
NA	TRBV18	TRBJ1-2	NA	TGTGCCAGCTCACTCTTTAAGGCCAAGGGGGGCAGCGACTATGGCTACACCTTC	CASSLFKAKGGSDYGYTF
TRBD1	TRBV6-2/TRBV6-3	TRBJ2-2	many	TGTGCCAGCAGCCCCACGACAGGGGCGGACACCGGGGAGCTGTTTTTT	CASSPTTGADTGELFF
NA	TRBV6-2/TRBV6-3	TRBJ2-1	many	TGTGCCAGCAGTAGAGCGCCTCGCCCCTCCTACAATGAGCAGTTCTTC	CASSRAPRPSYNEQFF
NA	TRBV12-3/TRBV12-4	TRBJ1-2	NA	TGTGCCAGCATCAAGGGGGTTCTAGCTAACTATGGCTACACCTTC	CASIKGVLANYGYTF
NA	TRBV19	TRBJ2-1	few	TGTGCCAGTAGTTGGGTGGGGGCACAGGCTCACTCCTACAATGAGCAGTTCTTC	CASSWVGAQAHSYNEQFF
TRBD2	TRBV7-3	TRBJ2-1	many	TGTGCCAGCAGCCGAGCGGGGGGGAGCTCCTACAATGAGCAGTTCTTC	CASSRAGGSSYNEQFF
NA	TRBV6-2/TRBV6-3	TRBJ1-2	NA	TGTGCCAGCAGCCGTTACACCCCCTATGGGGGACCTAAGAAAACTTCTAACTATGGCTACACCTTC	CASSRYTPYGGPKKTSNYGYTF
TRBD2	TRBV20-1	TRBJ2-7	many	TGCAGTGCTAGGGACCAGCGGGAGGGTCCCTACGAGCAGTACTTC	CSARDQREGPYEQYF
TRBD2	TRBV7-8	TRBJ2-1	many	TGTGCCAGCAGCTTAGGGACTAGCTGGGAGGAGCAGTTCTTC	CASSLGTSWEEQFF
NA	TRBV4-2	TRBJ2-2	few	TGTGCCAGCAGCCAATCGGGGAACACCGGGGAGCTGTTTTTT	CASSQSGNTGELFF
TRBD2	TRBV28	TRBJ2-1	many	TGTGCCAGCAGCAGACTAGCGGGAGGGTACTACAATGAGCAGTTCTTC	CASSRLAGGYYNEQFF
NA	TRBV27	TRBJ2-1	NA	TGTGCCAGCAGGACCGGACTATTAGCCTACAATGAGCAGTTCTTC	CASRTGLLAYNEQFF
NA	TRBV20-1	TRBJ1-5	NA	TGCAGTACCCGGACGGGAATTTATAGCAATCAGCCCCAGCATTTT	CSTRTGIYSNQPQHF
TRBD2	TRBV7-8	TRBJ2-1	many	TGTGCCAGCAGCTTAGGGATGCGGGAGCCCGACAATGAGCAGTTCTTC	CASSLGMREPDNEQFF
TRBD2	TRBV6-1	TRBJ2-1	many	TGTGCCAGCAGTCGGACACTAGCTAGCGGGGCAAACAATGAGCAGTTCTTC	CASSRTLASGANNEQFF
TRBD2	TRBV7-2	TRBJ2-3	few	TGTGCCAGCAGCTTTAAGGTAGCGGGAGGGCCCAGCACAGATACGCAGTATTTT	CASSFKVAGGPSTDTQYF
TRBD1	TRBV19	TRBJ2-7	many	TGTGCCAGTACCGGGACAGGGGAATCCTACGAGCAGTACTTC	CASTGTGESYEQYF
NA	TRBV9	TRBJ2-3	many	TGTGCCAGCAGCGTGGGGCTAGGGTCCTCAAGCACAGATACGCAGTATTTT	CASSVGLGSSSTDTQYF
NA	TRBV7-6	TRBJ2-1	NA	TGTGCCAGCAGCTTCCAGGAGGATGAGCAGTTCTTC	CASSFQEDEQFF
NA	TRBV20-1	TRBJ1-2	many	TGCAGTGCTAGTTTACGCTGGGATGGCTACACCTTC	CSASLRWDGYTF
TRBD2	TRBV12-3/TRBV12-4	TRBJ2-1	many	TGTGCCAGCAGTCACGGGACTAGGTTCGAAAATGAGCAGTTCTTC	CASSHGTRFENEQFF
NA	TRBV28	TRBJ2-7	many	TGTGCCAGCAGTTTTCCCTGGATGGGAAACTACGAGCAGTACTTC	CASSFPWMGNYEQYF
TRBD2	TRBV5-1	TRBJ2-3	many	TGCGCCAGCAGCCCCTCGACTAGCGGGAGCTTCACAGATACGCAGTATTTT	CASSPSTSGSFTDTQYF
TRBD2	TRBV11-3	TRBJ2-2	few	TGTGCCAGCCGGCGGGGGGCCAACACCGGGGAGCTGTTTTTT	CASRRGANTGELFF
NA	TRBV12-3/TRBV12-4	TRBJ1-4	many	TGTGCCAGCAGGACATCTGGGGAACTGTTTTTT	CASRTSGELFF
NA	TRBV27	TRBJ1-1	many	TGTGCCAGCAGTAATGGGCGGGGTTATGAAGCTTTCTTT	CASSNGRGYEAFF